Listed here are 18 T cell receptor beta chains from one sample, sequenced in a study of cytomegalovirus exposure and HLA in healthy donors. Primers for the PCR totalled 60 Vbeta and 13 Jbeta. Repertoires were generated with immunoSEQ multiplex PCR, while TCRdb's copy carries only in-frame clones and drops some. Among 60,000 to 100,000 clones listed, under 80% were seen once. Specimen: PBMCs. The receptors here all came from a man between 40 and 49 years old in good health and CMV-seronegative.

This chain uses TRBV2 with TRBJ2-3; 7 bases are a match to TRBD1. Germline V gives CDR1 SNHLY, CDR2 FYNNEI. J was trimmed by 0 bases and V by 5 bases; bases with no gene match: 5. The CDR3 sequence is 15 residues long. The CDR3 reads CASSSDRASTDTQYF. The DNA of the CDR3 is TGTGCCAGCAGTTCTGACAGGGCAAGCACAGATACGCAGTATTTT.

This chain uses TRBV27 with TRBJ1-3; tentative D call: TRBD1 (6 bases). This CDR3 is 14 amino acids long. Germline CDR1 is MNHEY and CDR2 is SMNVEV (reference sequence). The V end was cut by 3 bases, the J end by 2 bases, with 8 bases between. In DNA form, the CDR3 reads TGTGCCAGCAGTTTGCAGGGGACTGGAAACACCATATATTTT. It translates to CASSLQGTGNTIYF.

The V call is TRBV21-1, the J call TRBJ1-1; the table's D call, TRBD1, has no DNA check behind it. TRBV21-1 represents a pseudogene. CDR3 length: 14 amino acids. The CDR3 loop is CASSRTGGRTEAFF. CDR3 DNA: TGTGCCAGCAGCCGAACAGGGGGGAGAACTGAAGCTTTCTTT.

This chain joins TRBV6-5 and TRBJ1-6; D is unresolved. The V gene's germline CDR1 is MNHEY and CDR2 SVGAGI. The CDR3 is made up of 15 amino acids. V lost 2 bases and J lost 6, with 11 bases in between. Here the CDR3 DNA reads TGTGCCAGCAGTTACAATACCGAGATTAATTCACCCCTCCACTTT. Translation: CASSYNTEINSPLHF.

Details on this clone: Other DNA sequences in this specimen translate into the identical CDR3. This chain joins TRBV2 and TRBJ2-7; no clear D. The V end was cut by 11 bases, the J end by 4 bases, with 12 bases between. The length of the CDR3 is 11 residues. CDR1 and CDR2 from the germline V gene are SNHLY and FYNNEI. The CDR3 loop reads CASKTGYEQYF. The CDR3 bases are TGTGCCTCCAAGACGGGTTACGAGCAGTACTTC.

This clone was detected only a few times. The chain employs TRBV6-1 and TRBJ1-5; TRBD1 matches 7 bases. V trimming: 4 bases; J trimming: 4 bases; junction bases outside the gene matches: 4. The germline V gene has CDR1 MNHNS and CDR2 SASEGT. The CDR3 spans 14 residues. The CDR3 region has the DNA TGTGCCAGCAGTGGTGCAGGGGGGAATCAGCCCCAGCATTTT. It specifies CASSGAGGNQPQHF.

The rearrangement links TRBV19 to TRBJ2-1; D unresolved. V was pared by 0 bases and J by 1 base, with 7 bases between. Germline CDR1 reads LNHDA; CDR2 reads SQIVND (reference sequence). CDR3 size: 15 residues. CDR3 amino acids: CASSIEIVSYNEQFF. DNA of the CDR3: TGTGCCAGTAGTATAGAAATAGTGTCCTACAATGAGCAGTTCTTC.

Only a few counts were recorded for this clone. This rearrangement joins TRBV2 to TRBJ2-5; 9 positions match TRBD1. V dropped 11 bases and J dropped 2; count of bases not matched to a gene: 3. This CDR3 contains 12 residues. Germline values: CDR1 SNHLY, CDR2 FYNNEI. The CDR3 nucleotides read TGTGCCGGGGGACAGGGACAAGAGACCCAGTACTTC. As protein: CAGGQGQETQYF.

The V call is TRBV19, the J call TRBJ2-7, with a tentative D call TRBD2 (6 bases). Germline loops: CDR1 LNHDA, CDR2 SQIVND (reference sequence). The CDR3 is 12 residues long. Trimming stripped 3 bases from V and 4 bases from J, with 7 bases between. The CDR3 sequence: CASSMGGYEQYF. The DNA of the CDR3 is TGTGCCAGTAGTATGGGGGGTTACGAGCAGTACTTC.

The V call is TRBV2, the J call TRBJ2-1; 8 bases match TRBD2. Germline V CDR1 and CDR2: SNHLY, FYNNEI. This CDR3 contains 13 residues. J was trimmed by 7 bases and V by 6 bases; bases with no gene match: 5. The CDR3 reads CASSAGLVNEQFF. In DNA, the CDR3 is TGTGCCAGCAGCGCGGGACTAGTGAATGAGCAGTTCTTC. Supplemented by reference TRBV2 and TRBJ2-1, the full variable domain reads EPEVTQTPSHQVTQMGQEVILRCVPISNHLYFYWYRQILGQKVEFLVSFYNNEISEKSEIFDDQFSVERPDGSNFTLKIRSTKLEDSAMYFCASSAGLVNEQFFGPGTRLTVL.

CDR3 nucleotide sequence: TGCGCCAGCAGCTTCTATCAGGGCGGCACAGATACGCAGTATTTT. Amino acid sequence: CASSFYQGGTDTQYF. The chain uses TRBV5-1 and TRBJ2-3, with a tentative D call TRBD1 (5 bases). The length of the CDR3 is 15 residues. In germline, CDR1 is SGHRS, CDR2 YFSETQ. V was shortened by 2 bases and J by 1 base, with 11 bases between the two germline ends. The complete variable domain, with remaining parts taken from reference TRBV5-1 and TRBJ2-3, reads KAGVTQTPRYLIKTRGQQVTLSCSPISGHRSVSWYQQTPGQGLQFLFEYFSETQRNKGNFPGRFSGRQFSNSRSEMNVSTLELGDSALYLCASSFYQGGTDTQYFGPGTRLTVL.

The chain couples TRBV7-8 to TRBJ2-7; 8 bases line up with TRBD1. J was trimmed by 2 bases and V by 5 bases; bases with no gene match: 5. This CDR3 is built from 14 residues. The germline CDR1 and CDR2 sequences are SGHVS and FQNEAQ. The CDR3 is CASSPGGVTYEQYF. The CDR3 coding sequence is TGTGCCAGCAGCCCAGGGGGCGTTACCTACGAGCAGTACTTC.

In its sample, this clone was seen a few times. The V gene is TRBV12-5, the J gene TRBJ2-1; D may be TRBD1 (6 bases). The CDR3 is made up of 15 amino acids. Germline values: CDR1 LGHNT, CDR2 FRNRAP. V lost 0 bases and J lost 6, with 12 bases in between. DNA for the CDR3: TGTGCTAGTGGTTTGGTAGGGGGACCGCTCAATGAGCAGTTCTTC. This gives the protein CASGLVGGPLNEQFF.

The gene calls are TRBV5-5 and TRBJ2-5, with D possibly TRBD2 on 6 matching bases. This CDR3 has 13 residues. Germline V gene sequence: CDR1 SGHKS, CDR2 YYEKEE (reference sequence). V was trimmed by 2 bases and J by 5 bases, leaving 10 bases between them. The CDR3 DNA is TGTGCCAGCAGCTTTACTAGCTCGGAGACCCAGTACTTC. As protein: CASSFTSSETQYF.

This chain uses TRBV29-1 with TRBJ2-1; no clear D. The CDR3 loop spans 12 amino acids. Per the germline V gene, CDR1 is SQVTM and CDR2 is ANQGSEA. Trimming removed 3 bases from V and 9 bases from J, with 12 bases in between. The CDR3 sequence: CSVDWSIGEQFF. CDR3 DNA: TGCAGCGTTGATTGGAGTATCGGTGAGCAGTTCTTC.

The chain combines TRBV18 with TRBJ2-1; TRBD2 aligns across 9 bases. The V gene's germline CDR1 is KGHSH and CDR2 LQKENI. V shed 0 bases, J shed 5 bases, and the junction held 2 bases outside the gene matches. This CDR3 spans 15 amino acids. The CDR3 region has the DNA TGTGCCAGCTCACCACCGACTAGCGGAAACAATGAGCAGTTCTTC. The encoded protein is CASSPPTSGNNEQFF.

The rearrangement links TRBV28 to TRBJ1-1; possible D gene TRBD1, 5 bases. The germline CDR1 and CDR2 sequences are MDHEN and SYDVKM. The CDR3 contains 12 residues. Trimming removed 10 bases at V and 1 base at J, with 10 bases between. The CDR3 spells CATYDRNTEAFF. In DNA, the CDR3 is TGTGCCACCTACGACAGGAACACTGAAGCTTTCTTT.

This clone ranks as medium-sized (0.01 to 0.1%). The V call is TRBV30, the J call TRBJ2-2; D perhaps matches TRBD1 (6 bases). Per germline, CDR1 GTSNPN and CDR2 SVGIG (reference sequence). V gave up 0 bases and J gave up 7 bases, with 15 bases separating them. This CDR3 is 15 amino acids long. The CDR3 DNA sequence: TGTGCCTGGAGTGTAGGAACAGGGTTTCACGGGGAGCTGTTTTTT. Encoded protein: CAWSVGTGFHGELFF.